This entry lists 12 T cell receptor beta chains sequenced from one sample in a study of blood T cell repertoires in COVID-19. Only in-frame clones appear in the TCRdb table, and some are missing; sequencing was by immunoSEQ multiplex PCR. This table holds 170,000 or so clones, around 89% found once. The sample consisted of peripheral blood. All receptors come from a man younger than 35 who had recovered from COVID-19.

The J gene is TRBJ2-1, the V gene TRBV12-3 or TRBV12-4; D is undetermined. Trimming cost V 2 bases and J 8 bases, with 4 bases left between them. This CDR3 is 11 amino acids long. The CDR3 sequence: CASSLTDEQFF. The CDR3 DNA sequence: TGTGCCAGCAGTTTAACGGATGAGCAGTTCTTC.

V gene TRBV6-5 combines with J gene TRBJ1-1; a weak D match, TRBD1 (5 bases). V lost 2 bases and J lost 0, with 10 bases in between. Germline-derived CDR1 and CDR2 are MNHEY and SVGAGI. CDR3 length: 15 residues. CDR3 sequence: CASSYETDMNTEAFF. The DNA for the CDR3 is TGTGCCAGCAGTTACGAGACAGATATGAACACTGAAGCTTTCTTT.

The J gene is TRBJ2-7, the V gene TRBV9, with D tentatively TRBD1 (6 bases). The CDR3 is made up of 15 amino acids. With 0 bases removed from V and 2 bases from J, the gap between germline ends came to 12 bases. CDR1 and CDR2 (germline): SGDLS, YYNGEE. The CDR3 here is CASSVAGTNAYEQYF. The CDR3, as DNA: TGTGCCAGCAGCGTAGCCGGGACAAACGCCTACGAGCAGTACTTC.

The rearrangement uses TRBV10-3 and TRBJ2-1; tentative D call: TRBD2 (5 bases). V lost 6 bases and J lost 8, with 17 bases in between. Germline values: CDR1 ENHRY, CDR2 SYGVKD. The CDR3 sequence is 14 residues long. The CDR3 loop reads CAISGFPSGYEQFF. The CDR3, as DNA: TGTGCCATCAGCGGTTTCCCCTCGGGGTATGAGCAGTTCTTC.

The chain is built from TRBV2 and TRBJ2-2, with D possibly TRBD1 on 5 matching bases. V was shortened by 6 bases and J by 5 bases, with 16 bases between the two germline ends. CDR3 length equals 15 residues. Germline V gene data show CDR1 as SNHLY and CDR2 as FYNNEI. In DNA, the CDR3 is TGTGCCAGCAGCCCCGTGGAAGGGGAAACCGGGGAGCTGTTTTTT. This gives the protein CASSPVEGETGELFF.

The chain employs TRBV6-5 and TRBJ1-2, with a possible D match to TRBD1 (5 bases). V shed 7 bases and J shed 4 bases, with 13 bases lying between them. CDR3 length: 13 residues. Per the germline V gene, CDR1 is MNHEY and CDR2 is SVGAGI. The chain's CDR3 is CASTGDRRYGYTF. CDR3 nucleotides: TGTGCCAGCACTGGCGACAGACGCTATGGCTACACCTTC.

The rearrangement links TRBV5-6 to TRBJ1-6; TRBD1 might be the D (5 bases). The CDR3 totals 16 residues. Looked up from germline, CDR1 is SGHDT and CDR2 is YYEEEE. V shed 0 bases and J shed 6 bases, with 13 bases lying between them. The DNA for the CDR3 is TGTGCCAGCAGCTTGGGACCAGGGATGGTTAATTCACCCCTCCACTTT. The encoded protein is CASSLGPGMVNSPLHF.

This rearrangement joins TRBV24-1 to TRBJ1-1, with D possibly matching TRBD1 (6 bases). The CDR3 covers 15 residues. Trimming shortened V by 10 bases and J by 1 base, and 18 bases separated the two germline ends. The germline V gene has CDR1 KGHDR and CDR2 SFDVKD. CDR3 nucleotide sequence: TGTGCCACAAACCGACAGGAATCGAAGAACACTGAAGCTTTCTTT. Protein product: CATNRQESKNTEAFF.

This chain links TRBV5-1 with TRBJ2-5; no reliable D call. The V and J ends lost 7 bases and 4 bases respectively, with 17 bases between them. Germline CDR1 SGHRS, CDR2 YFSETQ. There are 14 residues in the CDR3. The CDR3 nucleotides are TGCGCCAGCGGAATTGCAGGATCTACAGAGACCCAGTACTTC. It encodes CASGIAGSTETQYF.

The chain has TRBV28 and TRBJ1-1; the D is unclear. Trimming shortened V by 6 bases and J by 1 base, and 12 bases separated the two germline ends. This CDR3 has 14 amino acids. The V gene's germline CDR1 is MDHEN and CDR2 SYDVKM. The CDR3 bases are TGTGCCAGCAGCCTCGAGACAAGGAACACTGAAGCTTTCTTT. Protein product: CASSLETRNTEAFF. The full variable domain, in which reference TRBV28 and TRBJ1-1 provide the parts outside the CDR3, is DVKVTQSSRYLVKRTGEKVFLECVQDMDHENMFWYRQDPGLGLRLIYFSYDVKMKEKGDIPEGYSVSREKKERFSLILESASTNQTSMYLCASSLETRNTEAFFGQGTRLTVV.

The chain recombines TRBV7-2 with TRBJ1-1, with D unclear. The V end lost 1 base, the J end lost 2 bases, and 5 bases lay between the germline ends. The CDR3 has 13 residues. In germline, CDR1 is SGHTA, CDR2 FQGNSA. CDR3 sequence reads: CASSLDSNTEAFF. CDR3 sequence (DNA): TGTGCCAGCAGCTTAGACTCTAACACTGAAGCTTTCTTT.

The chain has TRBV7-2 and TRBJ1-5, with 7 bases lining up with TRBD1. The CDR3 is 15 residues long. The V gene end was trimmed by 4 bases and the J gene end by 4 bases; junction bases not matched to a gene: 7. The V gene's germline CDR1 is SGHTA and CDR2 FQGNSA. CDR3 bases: TGTGCCAGCAGCTCCCTGGGACAGCCTAATCAGCCCCAGCATTTT. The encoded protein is CASSSLGQPNQPQHF.